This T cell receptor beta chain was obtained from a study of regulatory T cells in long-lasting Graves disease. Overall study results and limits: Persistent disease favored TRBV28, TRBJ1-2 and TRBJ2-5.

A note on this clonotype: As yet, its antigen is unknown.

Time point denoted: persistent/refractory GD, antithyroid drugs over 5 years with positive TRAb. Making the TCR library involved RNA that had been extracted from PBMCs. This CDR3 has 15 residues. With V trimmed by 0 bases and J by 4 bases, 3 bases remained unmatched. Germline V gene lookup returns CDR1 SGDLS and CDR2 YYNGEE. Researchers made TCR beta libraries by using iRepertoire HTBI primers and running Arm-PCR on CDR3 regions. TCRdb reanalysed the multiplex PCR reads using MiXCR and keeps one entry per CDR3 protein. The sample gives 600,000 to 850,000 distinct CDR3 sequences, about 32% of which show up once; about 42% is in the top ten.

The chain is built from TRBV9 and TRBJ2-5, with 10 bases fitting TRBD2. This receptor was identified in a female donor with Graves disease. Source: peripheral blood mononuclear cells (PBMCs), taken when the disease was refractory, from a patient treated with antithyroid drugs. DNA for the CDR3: TGTGCCAGCAGCGTAGCGAGCGGGAGGGTAGAGACCCAGTACTTC. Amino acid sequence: CASSVASGRVETQYF. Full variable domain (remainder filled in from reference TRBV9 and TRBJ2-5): DSGVTQTPKHLITATGQRVTLRCSPRSGDLSVYWYQQSLDQGLQFLIQYYNGEERAKGNILERFSAQQFPDLHSELNLSSLELGDSALYFCASSVASGRVETQYFGPGTRLLVL.